This T cell receptor (beta chain) appears in the sequencing data of a study of T cells after yellow fever vaccination. This clonotype was counted a few times. Its antigen remains unknown. In germline, CDR1 is LNHDA, CDR2 SQIVND (reference sequence). Trimming left V 6 bases short and J 5 bases short, with 11 bases between. This CDR3 contains 13 residues. The study made its TCR cDNA through 5'RACE template switching. That step introduced a universal primer site along with UMIs. TCRdb recomputed calls from the 5' RACE reads with MiXCR, one row per CDR3 protein. The table has about 240,000 distinct CDR3 sequences, 6.9% seen once. Overall study results and limits: Contaminants from the bulk population, in the form of abundant clonotypes, could be found in FACS-sorted repertoires.

The sequenced sample was CD4+ T cells sorted from PBMCs, obtained 15 days after the yellow fever booster vaccination. The source of this sequence is a man aged 25 to 40 who received the YFV17D yellow fever vaccine. V is TRBV19 and J is TRBJ2-1; no firm D call. CDR3 in amino acids: CASRLNLNNEQFF. The CDR3 DNA reads as TGTGCCAGTAGACTTAACTTGAACAATGAGCAGTTCTTC.